This TCR beta chain originates from a study of OX40 agonist ivuxolimab in advanced cancers. Whole-study findings and limits: Among the lowest peripheral clonal expansion occurred in 0.1-3.0 mg/kg partial responders. Dose levels from 0.1 to 3.0 mg/kg saw CD4+ and CD8+ blood T cells expand clonally by week 6. Nonresponders included some who also had low normalized T-cell clonal expansion.

This CDR3 spans 15 amino acids. Germline CDR1 and CDR2: MDHEN and SYDVKM. Trimming pared 5 bases from V and 0 bases from J, leaving 11 bases between. Sequencing was performed with immunoSEQ multiplex PCR; in TCRdb, only in-frame clones are kept and a portion is missing. The data contain about 25,000 clones, around 86% of them singletons. Comment on this clone: The antigen is undetermined.

The rearrangement joins TRBV28 to TRBJ2-1; TRBD2 is a possible D gene (5 bases). This clonotype originated in an adult with an advanced solid tumor such as melanoma, head and neck, liver or kidney cancer. Sequencing used CD4+ or CD8+ T cells sorted from blood, obtained in a trial of the OX40 agonist ivuxolimab. In DNA, the CDR3 is TGTGCCAGCAGTCCCGGGGTTAGCTCCTACAATGAGCAGTTCTTC. Amino acid sequence: CASSPGVSSYNEQFF.